This entry describes one T cell receptor (beta chain). No antigen is known for it. There are no base qualities to consult, and no much larger clone falls within one base. Receptor amplification or capture employed PCR. Instrument used: Illumina HiSeq 2500. TCR library preparation used molecular barcoding, with unique molecular identifiers applied to normalize quantification of the TCRbeta repertoire. The public reads were reprocessed in TCRdb via fastp at Q25 and MiXCR, keeping in-frame beta chains. Rows are combined by CDR3 protein, so each entry shows the most common genes and DNA. A total of approximately 83,000 distinct CDR3 sequences appear in this sample, approximately 8.4% of them only once. The top ten clones comprise roughly 6.9% of the sample. V loses 3 bases at its end and J loses 4 bases; junction bases beyond the gene matches: 6. The CDR3 runs 17 residues from the cysteine to the phenylalanine. Only CDR3 DNA remains: 51 bases, in frame from the first base. Taken from the germline V gene, the CDR1 and CDR2 loops are MGHDK and SYGVNS.

This sample was included in a study of T-cell reconstitution after alpha-beta-depleted transplantation in children (dated by TCRdb to 2016 to 2017). Some background on the complete study: Using TCR repertoire profiling, the study followed T-cell immune reconstitution in a quantitative way in children after TCRalphabeta/CD19-depleted allogeneic hematopoietic cell transplantation.

The sequencing here drew on PBMCs from the stem cell graft donor, taken from the stem cell graft. The rearranged chain carries TRBV25-1 and TRBJ2-2; a stretch of 12 junction bases matches TRBD2. This clonotype was obtained from a human donor who donated a stem cell graft to a child with congenital amegakaryocytic thrombocytopenia. The CDR3: CASSDGASGGVTGELFF. The DNA reads as follows: TGTGCCAGCAGTGATGGCGCTAGCGGGGGGGTCACCGGGGAGCTGTTTTTT.